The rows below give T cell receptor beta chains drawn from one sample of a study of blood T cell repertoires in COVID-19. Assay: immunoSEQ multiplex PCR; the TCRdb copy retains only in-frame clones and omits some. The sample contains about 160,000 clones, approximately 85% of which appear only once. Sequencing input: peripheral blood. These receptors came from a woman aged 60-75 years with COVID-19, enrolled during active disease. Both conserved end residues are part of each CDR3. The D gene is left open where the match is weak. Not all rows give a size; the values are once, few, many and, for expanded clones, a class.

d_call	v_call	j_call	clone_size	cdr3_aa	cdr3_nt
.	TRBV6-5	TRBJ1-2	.	CASREAGSLYGYTF	TGTGCCAGCAGGGAGGCGGGCTCGCTCTATGGCTACACCTTC
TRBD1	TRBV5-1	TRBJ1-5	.	CASSSGQGEPQHF	TGCGCCAGCAGCTCGGGACAGGGAGAGCCCCAGCATTTT
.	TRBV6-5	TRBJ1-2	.	CASSTGFYGYTF	TGTGCCAGCAGTACAGGGTTCTATGGCTACACCTTC
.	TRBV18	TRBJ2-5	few	CASSPRQQETQYF	TGTGCCAGCTCACCACGCCAGCAAGAGACCCAGTACTTC
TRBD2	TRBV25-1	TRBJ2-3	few	CASSIAGGFTDTQYF	TGTGCCAGCAGTATAGCGGGAGGATTCACAGATACGCAGTATTTT
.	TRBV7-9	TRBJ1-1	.	CASSLAGAGWGTEAFF	TGTGCCAGCAGCTTAGCAGGGGCGGGATGGGGTACTGAAGCTTTCTTT
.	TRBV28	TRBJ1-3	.	CASSFSPVSGNTIYF	TGTGCCAGCAGTTTCTCGCCAGTCTCTGGAAACACCATATATTTT
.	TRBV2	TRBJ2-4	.	CASALTKNIQYF	TGTGCCAGCGCGCTAACCAAAAACATTCAGTACTTC
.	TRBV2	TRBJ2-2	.	CASSLRGPNTGELFF	TGTGCCAGCAGTCTCAGGGGCCCGAACACCGGGGAGCTGTTTTTT
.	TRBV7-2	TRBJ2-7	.	CASSLPGEQYF	TGTGCCAGCAGCCTCCCGGGGGAGCAGTACTTC
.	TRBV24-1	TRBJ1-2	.	CATSDPVAGDYGYTF	TGTGCCACCAGTGACCCGGTAGCGGGTGACTATGGCTACACCTTC
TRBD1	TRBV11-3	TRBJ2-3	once	CASSRGGTGATDTQYF	TGTGCCAGCAGCCGTGGCGGGACAGGGGCCACAGATACGCAGTATTTT
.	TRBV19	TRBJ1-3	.	CASSIGRDGHTIYF	TGTGCCAGTAGTATTGGCAGGGATGGCCACACCATATATTTT